This T cell receptor beta chain was observed in a study of cytotoxic CD8 clonotypes in ibrutinib-treated CLL. Study observations and caveats: Contraction or stability on treatment was seen for public clonotypes, which were uncommon.

Concerning this clone itself: Its antigen is as yet unknown.

V shed 6 bases and J shed 4 bases, with 15 bases lying between them. The germline V gene encodes CDR1 SGHRS and CDR2 YFSETQ. This CDR3 has 14 amino acids. Some clones are missing from TCRdb's copy, which holds only in-frame ones; the method was immunoSEQ multiplex PCR. This table holds fewer than 400,000 clones, around 66% found once. The TCR originated in a human donor with chronic lymphocytic leukemia. The chain has TRBV5-1 and TRBJ2-3; the D gene is possibly TRBD1 (5 bases). The specimen was PBMCs, collected after 36 months of ibrutinib treatment. As DNA, the CDR3 is TGCGCCAGCACCAGGACAAACGATGCAGATACGCAGTATTTT. As protein: CASTRTNDADTQYF.